The present TCR beta chain was sequenced within a study of control samples from healthy donors and cancer patients. CDR3 length: 13 amino acids. Germline assignment: CDR1 WNHNN and CDR2 SYGVQD (reference sequence). Trimming took off 2 bases at V and 6 bases at J, with 11 bases between the two ends. TCRdb keeps only in-frame clones here, not all; method: immunoSEQ multiplex PCR. The data hold fewer than 200,000 clones, with over 95% observed a single time. Sequencing was carried out using blood. This clonotype was sampled from a woman in her 30s in good health. V and J are TRBV10-1 and TRBJ2-7, with D unresolved. For the CDR3, the DNA is TGCGCCAGCAGTGAGACCCGGGTTGGCGAGCAGTACTTC. As protein: CASSETRVGEQYF.